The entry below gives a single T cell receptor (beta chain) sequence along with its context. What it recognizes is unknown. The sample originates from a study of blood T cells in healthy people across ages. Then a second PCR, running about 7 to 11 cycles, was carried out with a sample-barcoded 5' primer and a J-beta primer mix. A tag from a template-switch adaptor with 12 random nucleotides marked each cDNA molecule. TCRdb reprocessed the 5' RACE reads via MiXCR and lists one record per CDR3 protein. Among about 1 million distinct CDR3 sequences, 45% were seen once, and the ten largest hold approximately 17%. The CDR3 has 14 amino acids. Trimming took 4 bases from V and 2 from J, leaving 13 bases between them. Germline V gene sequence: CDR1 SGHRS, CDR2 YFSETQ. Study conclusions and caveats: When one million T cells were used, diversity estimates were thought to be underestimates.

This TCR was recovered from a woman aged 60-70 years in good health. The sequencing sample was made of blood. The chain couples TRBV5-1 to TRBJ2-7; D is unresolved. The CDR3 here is CASSPLGRPYEQYF. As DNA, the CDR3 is TGCGCCAGCAGCCCCTTGGGCCGTCCCTACGAGCAGTACTTC.